This T cell receptor (beta chain) came from a study of blood T cell repertoires in COVID-19. Study background: The samples span acute and convalescent COVID-19 from the United States, Italy and Spain. T cells, B-cell-depleted T cells, or PBMCs supplied cDNA or gDNA.

The authors' processing: Reference gene primer amplification yielded estimated nucleated cell counts. Measured with immunoSEQ multiplex PCR; TCRdb has only the in-frame clones, and not every one. The DNA gave D and trimming, while V, J and clone size come from that table. Of tens of thousands of clones listed, about 89% were seen once; the top ten hold roughly 13%. This clone was observed a few times. The CDR3 is 15 residues long. Germline-derived CDR1 and CDR2 are MNHEY and SMNVEV (reference sequence). Trimming left V 0 bases short and J 4 bases short, with 12 bases between. The sequenced sample was peripheral blood. The TCR sequence derives from a woman aged 60-70 years with active COVID-19. The V and J genes are TRBV27 and TRBJ1-2; D not certain. The CDR3, as DNA: TGTGCCAGCAGTTTATCGAGCCGGGGAGCCTATGGCTACACCTTC. Translation gives CASSLSSRGAYGYTF.